Shown below are 7 T cell receptor beta chains from a single sample sequenced in a study of cytomegalovirus exposure and HLA in healthy donors. The primer mix had 60 Vbeta and 13 Jbeta primers. The method was immunoSEQ multiplex PCR; TCRdb's version includes in-frame clones alone and lacks a portion of them. The data hold about 180,000 clones, with around 77% observed a single time. Sequencing used PBMCs. All receptors come from a woman in her forties or fifties in good health and CMV-seropositive.

V is TRBV19 and J is TRBJ1-5, with TRBD1 as a possible D gene (5 bases). V lost 3 bases and J 3 bases, leaving 15 bases between the germline ends. The CDR3 sequence is 16 residues long. CDR1 is LNHDA, CDR2 SQIVND, per germline (reference sequence). The CDR3 loop is CASSIRTKGLNQPQHF. The CDR3 nucleotides read TGTGCCAGTAGTATCCGAACGAAGGGGCTCAATCAGCCCCAGCATTTT.

V and J are TRBV7-2 and TRBJ2-7; 7 bases map to TRBD2. With 5 bases clipped from V and 4 bases from J, the junction kept 14 bases outside the gene matches. The germline gives CDR1 SGHTA, CDR2 FQGNSA. The CDR3 has 16 residues. The CDR3 spells CASSVDGGTTFYEQYF. The CDR3, as DNA: TGTGCCAGCAGCGTAGACGGGGGGACTACGTTTTACGAGCAGTACTTC.

The CDR3 sequence: CASHWTGGNQPQHF. In DNA, the CDR3 is TGTGCCAGCCACTGGACAGGGGGAAATCAGCCCCAGCATTTT. The V gene is TRBV5-8, the J gene TRBJ1-5; 10 positions match TRBD1. V lost 7 bases and J lost 4; bases outside the gene matches: 5. The germline V gene encodes CDR1 SGHTS and CDR2 YDEGEE. CDR3 length equals 14 residues.

The genes are TRBV27 and TRBJ1-2; 9 nucleotides match TRBD1. There are 19 residues in the CDR3. V shed 4 bases and J 8 bases; nucleotides not matched to a gene: 23. Germline CDR1 reads MNHEY; CDR2 reads SMNVEV (reference sequence). The CDR3, as DNA: TGTGCCAGCAGTTCACTCACCATTCGCGGAGGCGGGACAGGGAACGGCTACACCTTC. This gives the protein CASSSLTIRGGGTGNGYTF.

This clone was observed a handful of times. The chain carries TRBV29-1 and TRBJ2-5, with 9 bases that match TRBD1. Germline V CDR1 and CDR2: SQVTM, ANQGSEA. J lost 4 bases, V lost 2 bases, and 5 bases had no gene match. This CDR3 is 14 amino acids long. This CDR3 reads CSVENRGLGETQYF. CDR3 bases: TGCAGCGTTGAAAACAGGGGGCTGGGAGAGACCCAGTACTTC. Complete variable domain (other parts from reference TRBV29-1 and TRBJ2-5): SAVISQKPSRDICQRGTSLTIQCQVDSQVTMMFWYRQQPGQSLTLIATANQGSEATYESGFVIDKFPISRPNLTFSTLTVSNMSPEDSSIYLCSVENRGLGETQYFGPGTRLLVL.

This clone occurred once. J is TRBJ1-4 and V is TRBV29-1; 7 bases align to TRBD1. The CDR3 extends over 13 amino acids. The J segment lost 6 bases and the V segment lost 6 bases, leaving 7 bases of the junction unmatched. Germline CDR1 and CDR2: SQVTM and ANQGSEA. The CDR3 DNA follows: TGCAGCGTCCAGGACAGGATGGATGAAAAACTGTTTTTT. It specifies CSVQDRMDEKLFF.

The gene calls are TRBV7-2 and TRBJ1-5; 8 bases fit TRBD1. The germline V gene encodes CDR1 SGHTA and CDR2 FQGNSA. The ends lost 0 bases at V and 3 bases at J; junction bases unmatched: 4. The CDR3 sequence is 16 residues long. CDR3 loop: CASSLAWTGSNQPQHF. In DNA form, the CDR3 reads TGTGCCAGCAGCTTAGCCTGGACAGGGTCCAATCAGCCCCAGCATTTT.